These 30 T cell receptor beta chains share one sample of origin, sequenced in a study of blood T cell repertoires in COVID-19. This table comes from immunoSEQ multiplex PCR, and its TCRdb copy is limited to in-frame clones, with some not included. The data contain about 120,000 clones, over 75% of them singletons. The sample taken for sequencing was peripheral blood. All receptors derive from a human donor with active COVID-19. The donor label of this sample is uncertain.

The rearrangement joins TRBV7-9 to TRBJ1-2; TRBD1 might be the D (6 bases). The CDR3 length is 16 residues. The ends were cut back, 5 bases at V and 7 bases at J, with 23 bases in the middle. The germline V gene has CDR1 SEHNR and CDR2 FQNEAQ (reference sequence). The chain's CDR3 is CASSPLGALNQFGYTF. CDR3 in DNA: TGTGCCAGCAGCCCATTGGGGGCACTGAACCAATTTGGCTACACCTTC. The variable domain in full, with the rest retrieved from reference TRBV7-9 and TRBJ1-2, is DTGVSQNPRHKITKRGQNVTFRCDPISEHNRLYWYRQTLGQGPEFLTYFQNEAQLEKSRLLSDRFSAERPKGSFSTLEIQRTEQGDSAMYLCASSPLGALNQFGYTFGSGTRLTVV.

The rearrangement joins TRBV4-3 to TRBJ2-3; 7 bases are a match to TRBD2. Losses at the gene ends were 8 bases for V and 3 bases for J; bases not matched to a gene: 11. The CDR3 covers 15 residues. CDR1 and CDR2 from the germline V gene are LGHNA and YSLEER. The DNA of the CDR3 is TGCGCCAGCGGGAGCTTAAAGGGAGGGACAGATACGCAGTATTTT. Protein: CASGSLKGGTDTQYF.

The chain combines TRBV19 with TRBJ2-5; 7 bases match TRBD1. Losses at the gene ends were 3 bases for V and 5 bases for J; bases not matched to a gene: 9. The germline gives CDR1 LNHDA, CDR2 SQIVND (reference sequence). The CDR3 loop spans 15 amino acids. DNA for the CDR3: TGTGCCAGTAGTATCCGGGGACAGTCCGTGGAGACCCAGTACTTC. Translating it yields CASSIRGQSVETQYF.

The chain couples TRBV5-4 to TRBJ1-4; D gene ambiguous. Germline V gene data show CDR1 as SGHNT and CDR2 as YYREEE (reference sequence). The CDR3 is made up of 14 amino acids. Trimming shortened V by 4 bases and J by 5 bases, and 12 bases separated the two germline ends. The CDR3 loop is CASSTLERNEKLFF. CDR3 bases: TGTGCCAGCAGCACACTGGAGAGAAATGAAAAACTGTTTTTT.

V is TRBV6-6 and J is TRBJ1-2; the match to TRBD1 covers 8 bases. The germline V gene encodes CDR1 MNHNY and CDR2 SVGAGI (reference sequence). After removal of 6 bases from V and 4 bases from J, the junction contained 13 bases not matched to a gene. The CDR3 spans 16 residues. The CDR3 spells CASSPPGTGGSYGYTF. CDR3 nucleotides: TGTGCCAGCAGCCCGCCGGGGACAGGAGGAAGCTATGGCTACACCTTC.

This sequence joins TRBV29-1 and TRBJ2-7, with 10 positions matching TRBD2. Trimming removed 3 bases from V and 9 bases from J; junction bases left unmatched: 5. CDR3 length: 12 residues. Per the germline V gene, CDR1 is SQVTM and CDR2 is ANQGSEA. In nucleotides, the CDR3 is TGCAGCGTTGAGTTAGCGGGGGGCCGGCAGTACTTC. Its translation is CSVELAGGRQYF.

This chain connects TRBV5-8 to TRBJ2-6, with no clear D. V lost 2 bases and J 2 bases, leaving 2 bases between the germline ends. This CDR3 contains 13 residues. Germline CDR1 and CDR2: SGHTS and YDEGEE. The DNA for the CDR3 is TGTGCCAGCAGCTTCGCTGGGGCCAACGTCCTGACTTTC. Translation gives CASSFAGANVLTF.

CDR3 nucleotide sequence: TGTGCCAGCAGTAGGGGGGGGAACTATGGCTACACCTTC. Encoded protein: CASSRGGNYGYTF. The rearrangement uses TRBV6-4 and TRBJ1-2, with D perhaps TRBD1 (6 bases). V lost 5 bases and J lost 2, with 9 bases in between. The CDR3 extends over 13 amino acids. Germline V CDR1 and CDR2: MRHNA, SNTAGT.

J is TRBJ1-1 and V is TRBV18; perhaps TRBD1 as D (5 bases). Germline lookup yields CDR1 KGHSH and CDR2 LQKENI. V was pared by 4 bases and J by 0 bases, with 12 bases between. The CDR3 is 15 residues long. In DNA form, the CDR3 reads TGTGCCAGCTCACGGGCCGGGGGTGTGAACACTGAAGCTTTCTTT. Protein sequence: CASSRAGGVNTEAFF.

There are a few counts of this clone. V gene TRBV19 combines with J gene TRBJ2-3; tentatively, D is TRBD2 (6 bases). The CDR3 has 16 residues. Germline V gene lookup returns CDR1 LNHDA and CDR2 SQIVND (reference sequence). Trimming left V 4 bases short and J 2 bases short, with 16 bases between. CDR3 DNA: TGTGCCAGTAGTACCCTCGGTACTAGCAACACAGATACGCAGTATTTT. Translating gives CASSTLGTSNTDTQYF.

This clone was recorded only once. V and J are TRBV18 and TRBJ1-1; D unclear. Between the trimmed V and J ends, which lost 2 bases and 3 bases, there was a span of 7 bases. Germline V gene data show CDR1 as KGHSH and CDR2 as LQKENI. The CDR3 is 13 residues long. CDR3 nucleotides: TGTGCCAGCTCACCAAGACTAGACACTGAAGCTTTCTTT. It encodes CASSPRLDTEAFF.

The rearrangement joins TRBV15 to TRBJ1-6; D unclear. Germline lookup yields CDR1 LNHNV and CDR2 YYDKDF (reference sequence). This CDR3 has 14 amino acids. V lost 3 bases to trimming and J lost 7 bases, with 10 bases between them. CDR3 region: CATSSRTGNSPLHF. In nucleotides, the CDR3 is TGTGCCACCAGCAGCCGGACGGGGAATTCACCCCTCCACTTT.

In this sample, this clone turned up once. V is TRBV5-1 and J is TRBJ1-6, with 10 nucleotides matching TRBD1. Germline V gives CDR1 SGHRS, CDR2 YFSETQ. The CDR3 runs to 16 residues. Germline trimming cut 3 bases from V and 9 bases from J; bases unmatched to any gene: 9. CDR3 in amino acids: CASSSGDRGKFSPLHF. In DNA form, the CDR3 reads TGCGCCAGCAGCTCAGGGGACAGGGGCAAATTTTCACCCCTCCACTTT.

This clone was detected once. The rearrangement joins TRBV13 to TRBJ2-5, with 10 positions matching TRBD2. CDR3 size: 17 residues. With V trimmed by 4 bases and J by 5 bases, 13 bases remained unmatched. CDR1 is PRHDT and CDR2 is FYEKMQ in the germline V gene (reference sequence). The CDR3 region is CASSSSGSSGGTETQYF. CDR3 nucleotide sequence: TGTGCCAGCAGCTCTAGCGGGAGTAGCGGGGGTACGGAGACCCAGTACTTC.

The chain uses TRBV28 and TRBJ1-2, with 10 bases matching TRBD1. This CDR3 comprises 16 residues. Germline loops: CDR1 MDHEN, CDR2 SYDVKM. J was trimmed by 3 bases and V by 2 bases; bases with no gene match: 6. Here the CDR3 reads CASSLLPGTGDYGYTF. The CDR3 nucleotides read TGTGCCAGCAGTTTACTCCCCGGGACAGGGGACTATGGCTACACCTTC.

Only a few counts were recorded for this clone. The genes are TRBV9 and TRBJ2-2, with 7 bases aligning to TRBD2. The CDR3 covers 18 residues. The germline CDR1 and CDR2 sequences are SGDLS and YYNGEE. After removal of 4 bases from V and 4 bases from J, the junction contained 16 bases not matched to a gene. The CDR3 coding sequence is TGTGCCAGCAGCTCCCCTCCGGGGGGACTTTCTCCCACCGGGGAGCTGTTTTTT. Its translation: CASSSPPGGLSPTGELFF.

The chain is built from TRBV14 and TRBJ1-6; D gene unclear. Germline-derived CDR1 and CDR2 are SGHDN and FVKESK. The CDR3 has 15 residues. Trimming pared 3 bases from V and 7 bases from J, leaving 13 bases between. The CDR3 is CASSHDLLPNSPLHF. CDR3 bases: TGTGCCAGCAGCCACGACCTACTACCGAATTCACCCCTCCACTTT.

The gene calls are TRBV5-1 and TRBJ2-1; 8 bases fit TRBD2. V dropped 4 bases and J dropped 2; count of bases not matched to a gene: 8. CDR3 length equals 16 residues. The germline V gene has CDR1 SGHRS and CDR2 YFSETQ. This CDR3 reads CASSTTSGSTYNEQFF. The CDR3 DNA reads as TGCGCCAGCAGCACCACTAGCGGTAGCACCTACAATGAGCAGTTCTTC.

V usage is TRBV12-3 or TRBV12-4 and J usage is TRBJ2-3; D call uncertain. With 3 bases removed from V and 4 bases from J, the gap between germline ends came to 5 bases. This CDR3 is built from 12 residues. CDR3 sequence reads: CASSFSADTQYF. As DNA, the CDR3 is TGTGCCAGCAGTTTTTCCGCAGATACGCAGTATTTT.

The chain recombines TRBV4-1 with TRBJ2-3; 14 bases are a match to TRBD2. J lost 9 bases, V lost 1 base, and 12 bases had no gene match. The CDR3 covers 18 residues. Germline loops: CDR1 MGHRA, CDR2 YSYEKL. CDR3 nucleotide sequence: TGCGCCAGCAGCCAAGGACTAGCGGGGGGGGTATTCCCCGGGACGCAGTATTTT. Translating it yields CASSQGLAGGVFPGTQYF.

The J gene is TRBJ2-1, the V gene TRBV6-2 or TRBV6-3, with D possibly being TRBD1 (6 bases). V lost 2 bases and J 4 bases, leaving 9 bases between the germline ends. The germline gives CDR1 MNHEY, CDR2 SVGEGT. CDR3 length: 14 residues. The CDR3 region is CASSYGGQYNEQFF. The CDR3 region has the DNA TGTGCCAGCAGTTACGGTGGACAGTACAATGAGCAGTTCTTC.

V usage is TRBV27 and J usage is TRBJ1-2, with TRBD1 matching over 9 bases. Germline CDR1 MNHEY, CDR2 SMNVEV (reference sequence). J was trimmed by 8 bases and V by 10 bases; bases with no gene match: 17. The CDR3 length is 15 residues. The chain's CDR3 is CATRSGTGFEFGYTF. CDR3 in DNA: TGTGCCACTAGGTCGGGGACAGGGTTCGAGTTCGGCTACACCTTC.

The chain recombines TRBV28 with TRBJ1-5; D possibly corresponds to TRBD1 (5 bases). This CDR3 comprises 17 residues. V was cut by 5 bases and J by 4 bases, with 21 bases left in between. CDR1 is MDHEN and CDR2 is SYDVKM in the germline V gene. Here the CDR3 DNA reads TGTGCCAGCAGTCCATGGGAGGGGAATGGACGGAATCAGCCCCAGCATTTT. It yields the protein CASSPWEGNGRNQPQHF.

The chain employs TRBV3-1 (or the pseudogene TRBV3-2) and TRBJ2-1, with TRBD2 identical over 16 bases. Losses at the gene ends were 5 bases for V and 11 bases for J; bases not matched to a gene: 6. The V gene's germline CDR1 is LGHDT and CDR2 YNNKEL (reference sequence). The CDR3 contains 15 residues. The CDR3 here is CASSYGTSGGEKQFF. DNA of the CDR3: TGTGCCAGCAGCTACGGGACTAGCGGGGGGGAGAAGCAGTTCTTC.

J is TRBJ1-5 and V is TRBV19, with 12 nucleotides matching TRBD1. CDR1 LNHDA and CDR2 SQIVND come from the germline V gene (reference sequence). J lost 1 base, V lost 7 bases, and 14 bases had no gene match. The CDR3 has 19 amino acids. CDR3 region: CASTHLWGTGGGSNQPQHF. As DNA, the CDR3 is TGTGCCAGTACCCACCTTTGGGGGACAGGGGGCGGAAGCAATCAGCCCCAGCATTTT.

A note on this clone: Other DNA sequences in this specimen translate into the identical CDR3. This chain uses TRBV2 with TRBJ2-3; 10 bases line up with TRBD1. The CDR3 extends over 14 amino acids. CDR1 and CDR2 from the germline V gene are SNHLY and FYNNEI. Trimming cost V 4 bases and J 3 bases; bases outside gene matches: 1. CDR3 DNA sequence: TGTGCCAGCAGTGTGGACAGGGGGACAGATACGCAGTATTTT. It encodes CASSVDRGTDTQYF.

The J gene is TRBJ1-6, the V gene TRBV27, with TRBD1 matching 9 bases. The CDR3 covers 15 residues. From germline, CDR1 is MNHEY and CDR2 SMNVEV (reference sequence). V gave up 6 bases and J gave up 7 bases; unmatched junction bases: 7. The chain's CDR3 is CASRNPGTGNSPLHF. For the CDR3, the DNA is TGTGCCAGCAGGAATCCCGGGACAGGGAATTCACCCCTCCACTTT.

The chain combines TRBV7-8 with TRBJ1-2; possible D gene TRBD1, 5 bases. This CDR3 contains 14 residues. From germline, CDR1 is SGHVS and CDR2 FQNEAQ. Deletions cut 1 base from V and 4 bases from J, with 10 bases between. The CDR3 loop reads CASSLGPTGYGYTF. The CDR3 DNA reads TGTGCCAGCAGCTTAGGGCCAACAGGCTATGGCTACACCTTC. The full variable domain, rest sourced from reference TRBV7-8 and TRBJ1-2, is GAGVSQSPRYKVAKRGQDVALRCDPISGHVSLFWYQQALGQGPEFLTYFQNEAQLDKSGLPSDRFFAERPEGSVSTLKIQRTQQEDSAVYLCASSLGPTGYGYTFGSGTRLTVV.

The CDR3 protein is CASSFTGVSYEQYF. As DNA, the CDR3 is TGTGCCAGCAGCTTCACCGGGGTCTCCTACGAGCAGTACTTC. The chain uses TRBV5-6 and TRBJ2-7; a possible D gene is TRBD2 (5 bases). CDR1 SGHDT and CDR2 YYEEEE come from the germline V gene. This CDR3 has 14 amino acids. Trimming took 2 bases from V and 0 from J, leaving 9 bases between them.

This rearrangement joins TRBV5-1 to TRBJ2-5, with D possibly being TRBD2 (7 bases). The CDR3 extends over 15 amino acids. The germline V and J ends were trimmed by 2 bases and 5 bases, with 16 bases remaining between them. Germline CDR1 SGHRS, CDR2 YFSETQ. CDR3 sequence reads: CASSLFAGAGETQYF. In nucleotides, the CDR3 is TGCGCCAGCAGCTTATTTGCGGGGGCGGGGGAGACCCAGTACTTC.